The clone carrying this T cell receptor beta chain was detected only a few times. Its specificity is not known. These data are taken from a study of T-cell memory formation after mild COVID-19. Points from the study as a whole: Contracting CD4+ clones sat mainly in CM and EM; CD8+ in EMRA.

The CDR3 runs 15 residues. The V gene's germline CDR1 is SGHDT and CDR2 YYEEEE. The V and J ends lost 0 bases and 5 bases respectively, with 14 bases between them. Each CDR3 protein gets one entry after TCRdb re-called the 5' RACE reads with MiXCR. The table lists more than 250,000 distinct CDR3 sequences, over 15% of them singletons, with roughly 23% in the top ten. V gene TRBV5-6 combines with J gene TRBJ2-5; D uncertain. The sequence came from a man aged 18 to 29 who had mild COVID-19 (a few samples of this study predate the infection). Cell type and time point are not known. Sequenced input: PBMCs or a T cell subset sorted from them (not recorded which). The CDR3 DNA reads as TGTGCCAGCAGCTTGGTTACATACCCGCGGGAGACCCAGTACTTC. Translated: CASSLVTYPRETQYF.